This T cell receptor beta chain was obtained from a study of cytomegalovirus exposure and HLA in healthy donors. Overall study findings and caveats: The study flagged some 170 TCR beta chains as cytomegalovirus-associated. An analysis that was carried out later associated 15,000 to 20,000 TCR beta sequences with HLA alleles at 0.05 false discovery rate. Beyond CMV serostatus, there was no information to go on about immune exposure.

PCR used 60 Vbeta primers and 13 Jbeta primers. Assay used: immunoSEQ multiplex PCR; TCRdb lists only in-frame clones, some missing. Of some 130,000 clones detected, almost 80% appear once; the ten largest clones hold 1.3% to 1.5%. A note on this clone: Its antigen remains unidentified.

The CDR3 runs 13 residues. V was pared by 5 bases and J by 2 bases, with 3 bases of the junction left unmatched. CDR1 SGHTS and CDR2 YDEGEE come from the germline V gene. The TCR originated in a female donor in good health and CMV-seronegative. V gene TRBV5-8 combines with J gene TRBJ1-2; TRBD1 aligns across 7 bases. Sequenced: PBMCs. The CDR3 nucleotides are TGTGCCAGCAGTCGACAGGGAAACTATGGCTACACCTTC. Translated: CASSRQGNYGYTF.